This TCR beta chain was captured by sequencing in a study of spatial heterogeneity in lung cancer. With respect to this clonotype: Its antigen is still unknown.

Time point: sample taken at primary tumor resection. Donation came from around 72 patients with untreated early-stage non-small cell lung cancer. No cell sorting; template was whole RNA from tumor, lung tissue or PBMC. Points from the study as a whole: Counts of expanded intratumoral alpha and beta TCRs tracked tumor mutation counts.

The CDR3 extends over 16 amino acids. The V gene end was trimmed by 3 bases and the J gene end by 3 bases; junction bases not matched to a gene: 10. Germline assignment: CDR1 DFQATT and CDR2 SNEGSKA (reference sequence). TCRdb ran MiXCR on the 5' RACE reads and lists one entry per CDR3 protein. The sample records under 5,000 distinct CDR3 sequences, approximately 10% being singletons. The specimen was lung tumor tissue, collected at surgery. This clonotype was sampled from a male donor with early-stage non-small cell lung cancer. V gene TRBV20-1 combines with J gene TRBJ2-2; TRBD2 matches 7 bases. The CDR3 loop reads CSARDPLGGDTGELFF. CDR3 nucleotides: TGCAGTGCTAGGGACCCTTTGGGAGGGGACACCGGGGAGCTGTTTTTT.